Only a few counts were recorded for the clone carrying this TCR beta chain. From the RT-PCR reads, TCRdb called clonotypes with MiXCR, one entry per CDR3 protein. The data hold hundreds of thousands of distinct CDR3 sequences, with over 12% observed a single time. The CDR3 totals 15 residues. Per the germline V gene, CDR1 is LNHNV and CDR2 is YYDKDF (reference sequence). The J segment lost 8 bases and the V segment lost 0 bases, leaving 4 bases of the junction unmatched. The sequence came from a female donor in good health, serving as a healthy control. The chain employs TRBV15 and TRBJ2-1; 10 nucleotides match TRBD1. The sample comprised memory CD4+ T cells from blood. CDR3 region: CATSRETGGQDEQFF. In DNA form, the CDR3 reads TGTGCCACCAGCAGAGAGACAGGGGGCCAGGATGAGCAGTTCTTC.